This T cell receptor beta chain was captured by sequencing in a study of breast tumors, draining lymph nodes, adjacent tissues. Study findings and constraints: Data fit most tumor T cells coming from lymph node, expanding in tumor. Tumor and nontumor repertoires were significantly more similar in luminal-like than in basal-like breast cancer. Tumor repertoires ranked between lymph nodes and nontumor tissue in diversity, with V and J gene preferences. The lymph node origin of tumor T cells was framed as consistent with a hypothesis, not demonstrated.

The lymph nodes were axillary draining lymph nodes from breast cancer patients. TCRdb recomputed calls from the multiplex PCR reads with MiXCR, one row per CDR3 protein. Of about 230,000 distinct CDR3 sequences listed, about 34% are singletons. Notes on this clonotype: Its cognate antigen is unknown. A junction end diverges from the germline sequence, so it may reflect a read error.

The CDR3 contains 15 residues. Germline CDR1 reads SGHRS; CDR2 reads YFSETQ. Sequenced sample: axillary lymph node tissue. This receptor was taken from a female donor with breast cancer. Some clones in this sample may be carry-over from other donors' samples. J is TRBJ1-6 and V is TRBV5-1; D possibly corresponds to TRBD1 (6 bases). The CDR3, as DNA: TGCGCCAGCAGTTTGGACAGCTGTTATAATTCACCCCTCCACTTT. The encoded protein is CASSLDSCYNSPLHF.